These T cell receptor beta chains were read from a single sample in a study of OX40 agonist ivuxolimab in advanced cancers. Some clones are missing from TCRdb's copy, which holds only in-frame ones; the method was immunoSEQ multiplex PCR. The table has about 67,000 clones, roughly 85% seen once; the top ten hold approximately 2%. The material sequenced was CD4+ or CD8+ T cells sorted from blood, taken in a trial of the OX40 agonist ivuxolimab. The receptors originated from an adult with an advanced solid tumor such as melanoma, head and neck, liver or kidney cancer. The CDR3 runs from the conserved cysteine through the conserved F or W. A D gene is named only where the DNA matches it firmly. Rows may omit the clone size; those that give it use once, few, many or a size class.

size,V,J,D,DNA,CDR3
NA,TRBV2,TRBJ2-7,NA,TGTGCCAGCCTTAGGGAGGGGGGGAGCTACGAGCAGTACTTC,CASLREGGSYEQYF
few,TRBV7-6,TRBJ2-2,NA,TGTGCCAGCAGCAAAAGACAGGCCCCGAACACCGGGGAGCTGTTTTTT,CASSKRQAPNTGELFF
NA,TRBV9,TRBJ2-3,NA,TGTGCCAGCAGCGTAGGCCTGAGTAGCACAGATACGCAGTATTTT,CASSVGLSSTDTQYF
NA,TRBV7-3,TRBJ2-1,TRBD2,TGTGCCAGCAGCTCGACTAGCGGACCCTTCGACAATGAGCAGTTCTTC,CASSSTSGPFDNEQFF
NA,TRBV4-3,TRBJ2-1,TRBD2,TGCGCCAGCAGCCAAGAGTACCGGGGGGCCTACAATGAGCAGTTCTTC,CASSQEYRGAYNEQFF
NA,TRBV7-2,TRBJ2-5,NA,TGTGCCAGCAGCTTGGGATCGGCCGGCGGTCAAGAGACCCAGTACTTC,CASSLGSAGGQETQYF
NA,TRBV19,TRBJ1-6,TRBD1,TGTGCCAGTAGTTCACAGGGGGCGAATTCACCCCTCCACTTT,CASSSQGANSPLHF
NA,TRBV30,TRBJ2-7,NA,TGTGCCTGGACCCCCGGGGACGGACCCTACGAGCAGTACTTC,CAWTPGDGPYEQYF
NA,TRBV5-1,TRBJ2-6,NA,TGCGCCAGCAAGGTCAGCCTGAACTCTGGGGCCAACGTCCTGACTTTC,CASKVSLNSGANVLTF
NA,TRBV7-3,TRBJ2-1,NA,TGTGCCAGCAGCTTAAACGATGAGCAGTTCTTC,CASSLNDEQFF
once,TRBV18,TRBJ1-5,NA,TGTGCCAGCTCACCGGGCTGGAGCAATCAGCCCCAGCATTTT,CASSPGWSNQPQHF
NA,TRBV5-1,TRBJ1-1,NA,TGCGCCAGCAGCTCTCCGGGGGGCAGGGCTGAAGCTTTCTTT,CASSSPGGRAEAFF
NA,TRBV18,TRBJ2-7,TRBD2,TGTGCCAGCTCCTGGGGGACTAGCGGGGAGCAGTACTTC,CASSWGTSGEQYF
NA,TRBV27,TRBJ2-7,NA,TGTGCCAGCAGTTTAAGGAGGGACTACGAGCAGTACTTC,CASSLRRDYEQYF
NA,TRBV5-5,TRBJ1-1,TRBD1,TGTGCCAGCAGCTTGGAGGGGACAGTGAACACTGAAGCTTTCTTT,CASSLEGTVNTEAFF
NA,TRBV9,TRBJ1-1,TRBD1,TGTGCCAGCAGCCCCAGGGGGGGGAGAGATTTGAACACTGAAGCTTTCTTT,CASSPRGGRDLNTEAFF
NA,TRBV5-1,TRBJ2-7,TRBD1,TGCGCCAGCAGCTTGGAGACAGGGCCCTACGAGCAGTACTTC,CASSLETGPYEQYF
NA,TRBV6-5,TRBJ1-1,NA,TGTGCCAGCAGTTACGACACTGAAGCTTTCTTT,CASSYDTEAFF
NA,TRBV28,TRBJ1-4,NA,TGTGCCAGCATCGCTGGGGGGTTGGGTGAAAAACTGTTTTTT,CASIAGGLGEKLFF
NA,TRBV7-9,TRBJ1-1,NA,TGTGCCAGCGCTAAGGGGGGGGCAAACACTGAAGCTTTCTTT,CASAKGGANTEAFF
NA,TRBV5-1,TRBJ1-1,NA,TGCGCCAGCAGCTTGGGAACCGAAGCTTTCTTT,CASSLGTEAFF
NA,TRBV16,TRBJ2-5,NA,TGTGCCAGCAGCCAATCGGGAGGTCAAGAGACCCAGTACTTC,CASSQSGGQETQYF
once,TRBV10-2,TRBJ2-7,TRBD1,TGCGCCAGCACCCAAGTTGGACAGGGTTTAACCTACGAGCAGTACTTC,CASTQVGQGLTYEQYF
NA,TRBV7-2,TRBJ2-1,NA,TGTGCCAGCAGCTTAGGCCCGGAGATAGCCTTGGAGCAGTTCTTC,CASSLGPEIALEQFF